Each of the 11 T cell receptor beta chains below was sequenced from the same sample in a study of CD8 T cells in Susac syndrome. Random-hexamer reverse transcription was applied to about 0.45 to 1 ug RNA. TCRdb itself ran the immunoSEQ multiplex PCR reads through MiXCR, one entry per CDR3 protein. The table lists about 190,000 distinct CDR3 sequences, 93% of them singletons. Sequenced sample: CD4+ T cells from PBMCs. These receptors originate from a human donor in good health.

The chain is built from TRBV6-2 or TRBV6-3 and TRBJ1-5; tentatively, D is TRBD1 (5 bases). Trimming stripped 7 bases from V and 2 bases from J, with 15 bases between. The CDR3 has 15 residues. CDR1 and CDR2 (germline): MNHEY, SVGEGT. CDR3: CASTDPGSGNQPQHF. In DNA form, the CDR3 reads TGTGCCAGCACCGATCCAGGGAGTGGCAATCAGCCCCAGCATTTT.

The chain uses TRBV5-1 and TRBJ1-2; a weak D match, TRBD1 (5 bases). The CDR3 runs to 14 residues. With 1 base removed from V and 8 bases from J, the gap between germline ends came to 15 bases. CDR1 and CDR2 (germline): SGHRS, YFSETQ. CDR3 sequence (DNA): TGCGCCAGCAGCTTGCGGACGGATAGACAGGGCTACACCTTC. This sequence encodes CASSLRTDRQGYTF.

The chain uses TRBV27 and TRBJ2-7; TRBD2 is a possible D gene (5 bases). Germline CDR1 reads MNHEY; CDR2 reads SMNVEV (reference sequence). The V end lost 2 bases, the J end lost 7 bases, and 18 bases lay between the germline ends. The CDR3 consists of 15 residues. In nucleotides, the CDR3 is TGTGCCAGCAGTTTAACGAGCCTCGGAAAGCGGGAGCAGTACTTC. Its translation: CASSLTSLGKREQYF.

The rearrangement uses TRBV18 and TRBJ2-7, with 8 bases that match TRBD1. CDR1 and CDR2 (germline): KGHSH, LQKENI. CDR3 length: 13 residues. The trim removed 6 bases at V and 5 bases at J, leaving 6 bases unmatched. CDR3 sequence (DNA): TGTGCCAGCTCTCTTCACAGGGGGGACGAGCAGTACTTC. Residues: CASSLHRGDEQYF.

This chain links TRBV9 with TRBJ2-7; D possibly corresponds to TRBD1 (6 bases). CDR1 is SGDLS, CDR2 YYNGEE, per germline. V was shortened by 0 bases and J by 6 bases, with 7 bases between the two germline ends. The CDR3 contains 12 residues. The CDR3 loop reads CASSVVGGEQYF. CDR3 in DNA: TGTGCCAGCAGCGTAGTAGGGGGCGAGCAGTACTTC. Full variable domain (rest looked up from reference TRBV9 and TRBJ2-7): DSGVTQTPKHLITATGQRVTLRCSPRSGDLSVYWYQQSLDQGLQFLIQYYNGEERAKGNILERFSAQQFPDLHSELNLSSLELGDSALYFCASSVVGGEQYFGPGTRLTVT.

In nucleotides, the CDR3 is TGTGCCAGCAGTTACTCGATCTCGGCGGCCAATGAGCAGTTCTTC. It codes for CASSYSISAANEQFF. This sequence joins TRBV6-5 and TRBJ2-1; D is unclear. CDR3 length: 15 amino acids. With 0 bases removed from V and 6 bases from J, the gap between germline ends came to 12 bases. Germline-derived CDR1 and CDR2 are MNHEY and SVGAGI.

The CDR3 reads CASSLSSGQGSYEQYF. The CDR3, as DNA: TGTGCCAGCAGCTTGTCGTCCGGGCAGGGCTCCTACGAGCAGTACTTC. The chain recombines TRBV5-5 with TRBJ2-7, with D perhaps matching TRBD1 (5 bases). Trimming stripped 1 base from V and 0 bases from J, with 14 bases between. Germline CDR1 is SGHKS and CDR2 is YYEKEE (reference sequence). This CDR3 has 16 amino acids.

The chain couples TRBV5-1 to TRBJ2-6; 9 bases are a match to TRBD1. Per the germline V gene, CDR1 is SGHRS and CDR2 is YFSETQ. V shed 4 bases, J shed 0 bases, and the junction held 11 bases outside the gene matches. The CDR3 consists of 19 residues. The CDR3 nucleotides read TGCGCCAGCAGCCAATGGACAGGGGAAGTCCTCTCTGGGGCCAACGTCCTGACTTTC. The encoded protein is CASSQWTGEVLSGANVLTF.

The J gene is TRBJ2-7, the V gene TRBV6-5; the D is unclear. The CDR3 consists of 14 residues. V lost 6 bases and J 2 bases, leaving 14 bases between the germline ends. Looked up from germline, CDR1 is MNHEY and CDR2 is SVGAGI. CDR3 region: CASRRAPGPYEQYV. The CDR3 DNA reads TGTGCCAGCAGAAGGGCGCCGGGTCCCTACGAGCAGTACGTC.

V gene TRBV2 combines with J gene TRBJ1-1; possible D gene TRBD1, 5 bases. This CDR3 is built from 15 residues. The germline CDR1 and CDR2 sequences are SNHLY and FYNNEI. Trimming cost V 6 bases and J 4 bases, with 18 bases left between them. For the CDR3, the DNA is TGTGCCAGCAGGTTTAGACAGCACAAGGGCACTGAAGCTTTCTTT. Its translation is CASRFRQHKGTEAFF.

The chain links TRBV20-1 to TRBJ2-5; a weak D match, TRBD2 (7 bases). The germline V gene encodes CDR1 DFQATT and CDR2 SNEGSKA (reference sequence). The length of the CDR3 is 15 residues. Trimming pared 6 bases from V and 4 bases from J, leaving 21 bases between. The CDR3, as DNA: TGCAGTGCCTCTAGTGGGGGGGCGCCTCGAGAGACCCAGTACTTC. Amino acids: CSASSGGAPRETQYF.